The 17 T cell receptor beta chains below come from one sample, sequenced in a study of blood T cell repertoires in COVID-19 (dated by TCRdb to 2018 to 2020). Library preparation used the immunoSEQ multiplex PCR assay. TCRdb re-hosts the immuneACCESS table, in-frame sequences only. Its copies lack some clones; in the studies checked, an unresolved V gene accounts for under half of them, and the cause for the rest is not known. Counted in this sample were about 120,000 clones; approximately 85% of them appeared once. Around 6% of the sample is taken by the ten largest. The specimen was peripheral blood. These TCRs come from a woman aged 55-75 years with COVID-19, enrolled during active disease.

The J gene is TRBJ2-7, the V gene TRBV5-1; 8 bases map to TRBD2. After removal of 6 bases from V and 7 bases from J, the junction contained 15 bases not matched to a gene. The CDR3 consists of 15 residues. Per the germline V gene, CDR1 is SGHRS and CDR2 is YFSETQ. The CDR3 loop reads CASKLTSGQGGEQYF. The CDR3 coding sequence is TGCGCCAGCAAACTAACTAGCGGCCAGGGAGGGGAGCAGTACTTC.

Comments on this clone: The sample contains more than one DNA sequence encoding this CDR3. The genes are TRBV7-9 and TRBJ1-2; no reliable D call. V lost 5 bases to trimming and J lost 4 bases, with 8 bases between them. Germline V gene lookup returns CDR1 SEHNR and CDR2 FQNEAQ (reference sequence). CDR3 length equals 12 residues. Written as DNA, the CDR3 is TGTGCCAGCAGCCTTGGGCTCTATGGCTACACCTTC. This gives the protein CASSLGLYGYTF.

The chain uses TRBV5-1 and TRBJ2-1; D perhaps matches TRBD1 (5 bases). This CDR3 has 13 residues. V shed 2 bases and J shed 8 bases, with 11 bases lying between them. Per germline, CDR1 SGHRS and CDR2 YFSETQ. The chain's CDR3 is CASSLLGADEQFF. The CDR3 DNA reads TGCGCCAGCAGCTTATTAGGGGCCGATGAGCAGTTCTTC.

This chain joins TRBV2 and TRBJ2-7; D may be TRBD1 (6 bases). Deletions cut 8 bases from V and 3 bases from J, with 11 bases between. CDR3 length equals 12 residues. Germline CDR1 reads SNHLY; CDR2 reads FYNNEI. The CDR3 DNA follows: TGTGCCAGCTCAGGGGTCGACTACGAGCAGTACTTC. It yields the protein CASSGVDYEQYF.

V is TRBV29-1 and J is TRBJ2-7; 12 bases map to TRBD2. Germline V gene data show CDR1 as SQVTM and CDR2 as ANQGSEA. Trimming cost V 1 base and J 4 bases; bases outside gene matches: 5. CDR3 length equals 15 residues. Here the CDR3 DNA reads TGCAGCGTTGAAGGGATGACTAGCGGGGGTTACGAGCAGTACTTC. It encodes CSVEGMTSGGYEQYF.

The chain uses TRBV6-5 and TRBJ2-4; no clear D. The CDR3 is made up of 15 amino acids. Germline V lookup: CDR1 MNHEY, CDR2 SVGAGI. V lost 4 bases and J 1 base, leaving 11 bases between the germline ends. The CDR3 DNA is TGTGCCAGCAGTTTTAACATCTGGGCCAAAAACATTCAGTACTTC. This encodes CASSFNIWAKNIQYF.

The chain joins TRBV5-5 to TRBJ2-3; weak D call: TRBD1 (6 bases). The CDR3 length is 15 residues. The V end lost 0 bases, the J end lost 1 base, and 9 bases lay between the germline ends. CDR1 is SGHKS and CDR2 is YYEKEE in the germline V gene (reference sequence). The CDR3, as DNA: TGTGCCAGCAGCTTGGGACCAGGGGGCACAGATACGCAGTATTTT. Translating it yields CASSLGPGGTDTQYF.

CDR3 region: CASSQVVGQGFPEQYF. The CDR3 DNA reads as TGTGCCAGCAGCCAAGTTGTTGGACAGGGCTTTCCCGAGCAGTACTTC. V is TRBV3-1 (or the pseudogene TRBV3-2) and J is TRBJ2-7, with 8 nucleotides matching TRBD1. Per the germline V gene, CDR1 is LGHDT and CDR2 is YNNKEL (reference sequence). With 1 base clipped from V and 6 bases from J, the junction kept 11 bases outside the gene matches. The CDR3 sequence is 16 residues long.

A note on this clone: Other nucleotide sequences in the sample specify the same CDR3. V is TRBV5-1 and J is TRBJ1-1; the D is unclear. The CDR3 is made up of 13 amino acids. Deletions cut 4 bases from V and 2 bases from J, with 9 bases between. The V gene's germline CDR1 is SGHRS and CDR2 YFSETQ. The CDR3 region is CASSRSGNTEAFF. The CDR3 DNA is TGCGCCAGCAGCCGCTCAGGCAACACTGAAGCTTTCTTT. Full variable domain (remainder filled in from reference TRBV5-1 and TRBJ1-1): KAGVTQTPRYLIKTRGQQVTLSCSPISGHRSVSWYQQTPGQGLQFLFEYFSETQRNKGNFPGRFSGRQFSNSRSEMNVSTLELGDSALYLCASSRSGNTEAFFGQGTRLTVV.

This chain links TRBV6-5 with TRBJ2-3; 8 nucleotides match TRBD1. V lost 5 bases, J lost 4 bases, and 8 bases stayed unmatched. The CDR3 sequence is 15 residues long. Germline loops: CDR1 MNHEY, CDR2 SVGAGI. CDR3 sequence reads: CASSIQGGGADTQYF. The DNA for the CDR3 is TGTGCCAGCAGTATACAGGGGGGAGGCGCAGATACGCAGTATTTT.

J is TRBJ1-1 and V is TRBV4-3, with D hard to call. From germline, CDR1 is LGHNA and CDR2 YSLEER. Trimming removed 4 bases from V and 2 bases from J, with 11 bases in between. CDR3 length: 14 residues. DNA for the CDR3: TGCGCCAGCAGCCGCGAGGTTGCAAACACTGAAGCTTTCTTT. Its protein is CASSREVANTEAFF.

This clone was seen only once. The chain combines TRBV7-9 with TRBJ2-1; TRBD2 agrees at 11 bases. Losses at the gene ends were 3 bases for V and 6 bases for J; bases not matched to a gene: 4. CDR1 and CDR2 (germline): SEHNR, FQNEAQ (reference sequence). This CDR3 has 15 residues. The CDR3 reads CASSFSGGAFNEQFF. The CDR3 nucleotides read TGTGCCAGCAGCTTTAGCGGGGGGGCCTTCAATGAGCAGTTCTTC.

V usage is TRBV6-2 or TRBV6-3 and J usage is TRBJ1-2; D remains unclear. Germline V gene data show CDR1 as MNHEY and CDR2 as SVGEGT. V was trimmed by 1 base and J by 6 bases, leaving 27 bases between them. CDR3 length: 19 residues. CDR3 region: CASSYLHLGEDSGSHGYTF. CDR3 sequence (DNA): TGTGCCAGCAGTTACTTGCACCTTGGCGAGGACTCTGGAAGTCATGGCTACACCTTC.

V gene TRBV11-3 combines with J gene TRBJ1-6; the D gene is possibly TRBD1 (5 bases). The CDR3 has 14 residues. V lost 4 bases, J lost 10 bases, and 14 bases lay in between. CDR1 and CDR2 (germline): SGHNT, YENEEA. CDR3 sequence: CASSSDPQGSPLHF. Written as DNA, the CDR3 is TGTGCCAGCAGCTCCGATCCCCAGGGATCACCCCTCCACTTT.

V gene TRBV7-9 combines with J gene TRBJ2-1, with a tentative D call TRBD2 (6 bases). V lost 1 base and J lost 1, with 14 bases in between. The V gene's germline CDR1 is SEHNR and CDR2 FQNEAQ (reference sequence). The CDR3 extends over 17 amino acids. The CDR3 region has the DNA TGTGCCAGCAGCTTAGTTCCCGGTCTAGCGTCCTACAATGAGCAGTTCTTC. Protein product: CASSLVPGLASYNEQFF.

The chain combines TRBV5-5 with TRBJ1-4; D is unclear. Germline CDR1 reads SGHKS; CDR2 reads YYEKEE (reference sequence). The V and J ends lost 0 bases and 8 bases respectively, with 5 bases between them. This CDR3 is 12 amino acids long. CDR3 sequence reads: CASSLDAEKLFF. DNA of the CDR3: TGTGCCAGCAGCTTGGACGCGGAAAAACTGTTTTTT.

This rearrangement joins TRBV7-8 to TRBJ1-2, with 7 bases that match TRBD1. The CDR3 length is 16 residues. Germline CDR1 reads SGHVS; CDR2 reads FQNEAQ. The ends lost 5 bases at V and 0 bases at J; junction bases unmatched: 9. CDR3 amino acids: CASSPGTAKTNYGYTF. In DNA, the CDR3 is TGTGCCAGCAGCCCCGGGACAGCCAAAACTAACTATGGCTACACCTTC.